This T cell receptor (beta chain) was documented in a study of cytomegalovirus exposure and HLA in healthy donors. Looking at the study overall: Among the roughly 370 genotyped donors, approximately 80% were placed in the Caucasian-associated ancestry cluster.

The PCR employed 60 Vbeta primers together with 13 Jbeta primers. Measured with immunoSEQ multiplex PCR; TCRdb has only the in-frame clones, and not every one. The sample consists of about 170,000 clones, about 79% of them appearing once. In the case of this clone: What it binds is not known.

General observations from the study: The authors considered a cluster of highly shared sequence variants likely to be a sequencing artifact.

V was trimmed by 11 bases and J by 3 bases, leaving 11 bases between them. Germline values: CDR1 LNHDA, CDR2 SQIVND (reference sequence). CDR3 length equals 12 residues. This receptor was obtained from a female donor in good health and CMV-seronegative. The rearrangement joins TRBV19 to TRBJ1-5; D not resolved. Specimen: PBMCs. CDR3 in amino acids: CASQAFNQPQHF. As DNA, the CDR3 is TGTGCCTCCCAGGCCTTCAATCAGCCCCAGCATTTT.